The 9 T cell receptor beta chains below were found in one sample sequenced in a study of response to subunit inactivated influenza vaccine. TCRdb redid the calling of the RT-PCR reads with MiXCR, one entry per CDR3 protein. The repertoire holds 200,000 to 300,000 distinct CDR3 sequences, with more than 10% as singletons. The specimen comprised non-naive T cells sorted from PBMCs, sampled roughly 2 weeks before vaccination. The receptors stem from a middle-aged man who received an inactivated influenza vaccine.

As concerns this clonotype: One end of the junction is discordant with germline, which a read error may explain. The chain carries TRBV7-8 and TRBJ1-1; D remains ambiguous. Germline-derived CDR1 and CDR2 are SGHVS and FQNEAQ. This CDR3 contains 14 residues. CDR3 protein: CASSADEMKTEAFF. The DNA of the CDR3 is TGTGCCAGCAGCGCGGACGAGATGAAAACTGAAGCTTTCTTT.

The genes are TRBV7-2 and TRBJ1-4; 8 bases are shared with TRBD1. Germline assignment: CDR1 SGHTA and CDR2 FQGNSA. The CDR3 length is 13 residues. V lost 5 bases, J lost 10 bases, and 6 bases stayed unmatched. The CDR3 protein is CASSADRAGKLFF. DNA of the CDR3: TGTGCCAGCAGCGCGGACAGGGCGGGAAAACTGTTTTTT.

This clonotype has at least ten counts. This chain connects TRBV7-2 to TRBJ1-1; a possible D gene is TRBD1 (6 bases). CDR3 size: 13 residues. Germline V gene sequence: CDR1 SGHTA, CDR2 FQGNSA. Trimming shortened V by 3 bases and J by 6 bases, and 11 bases separated the two germline ends. The CDR3 nucleotides read TGTGCCAGCAGCTTCGGGACAAGGGCTGAAGCTTTCTTT. Translation: CASSFGTRAEAFF.

The gene calls are TRBV4-2 and TRBJ2-2, with TRBD1 identical over 10 bases. The CDR3 totals 17 residues. The germline V gene has CDR1 LGHNA and CDR2 YNFKEQ. V gave up 2 bases and J gave up 6 bases; unmatched junction bases: 9. CDR3 region: CASSQKPGQGSSGELFF. CDR3 DNA: TGTGCCAGCAGCCAAAAACCGGGACAGGGGAGTTCCGGGGAGCTGTTTTTT.

This clonotype occurred many times. This rearrangement joins TRBV5-4 to TRBJ1-2; TRBD1 agrees at 11 bases. Trimming at V came to 2 bases and at J to 4 bases, leaving 10 bases not matched to a gene. The CDR3 runs 17 residues. The germline gives CDR1 SGHNT, CDR2 YYREEE (reference sequence). CDR3 bases: TGTGCCAGCAGCTTCGGGACAGGGGGGCAGAAACCCTATGGCTACACCTTC. As protein: CASSFGTGGQKPYGYTF. Together with reference TRBV5-4 and TRBJ1-2, the CDR3 gives the full variable domain: ETGVTQSPTHLIKTRGQQVTLRCSSQSGHNTVSWYQQALGQGPQFIFQYYREEENGRGNFPPRFSGLQFPNYSSELNVNALELDDSALYLCASSFGTGGQKPYGYTFGSGTRLTVV.

The rearrangement joins TRBV10-3 to TRBJ2-7; maybe TRBD2 (5 bases). Trimming removed 6 bases from V and 7 bases from J, with 16 bases in between. Germline loops: CDR1 ENHRY, CDR2 SYGVKD. There are 13 residues in the CDR3. In DNA form, the CDR3 reads TGTGCCATCAGGGACCTAGGGCCGGGGGAGCAGTACTTC. This sequence encodes CAIRDLGPGEQYF.

This clonotype was recorded a few times. The chain recombines TRBV6-5 with TRBJ2-3, with D hard to call. From germline, CDR1 is MNHEY and CDR2 SVGAGI. Trimming shortened V by 2 bases and J by 4 bases, and 7 bases separated the two germline ends. The CDR3 is 13 residues long. CDR3 amino acids: CASSYREADTQYF. CDR3 DNA: TGTGCCAGCAGTTACAGGGAAGCAGATACGCAGTATTTT.

There are many counts of this clonotype. This chain joins TRBV11-2 and TRBJ1-5, with D unclear. This CDR3 comprises 13 residues. V was trimmed by 0 bases and J by 7 bases, leaving 7 bases between them. Germline values: CDR1 SGHAT, CDR2 FQNNGV. For the CDR3, the DNA is TGTGCCAGCAGCTTAGATCCCCTCCAGCCCCAGCATTTT. Translation: CASSLDPLQPQHF. The full variable domain, with the rest looked up from reference TRBV11-2 and TRBJ1-5, is EAGVAQSPRYKIIEKRQSVAFWCNPISGHATLYWYQQILGQGPKLLIQFQNNGVVDDSQLPKDRFSAERLKGVDSTLKIQPAKLEDSAVYLCASSLDPLQPQHFGDGTRLSIL.

Ten or more counts support this clonotype. The chain has TRBV5-6 and TRBJ2-1; possible D gene TRBD2, 6 bases. The CDR3 contains 13 residues. The V gene lost 0 bases and the J gene lost 9 bases, with 10 bases spanning the gap. CDR1 is SGHDT, CDR2 YYEEEE, per germline. In nucleotides, the CDR3 is TGTGCCAGCAGCTTGGCCGGGGGTACTGAGCAGTTCTTC. Amino acid sequence: CASSLAGGTEQFF. Full variable domain (missing parts from reference TRBV5-6 and TRBJ2-1): DAGVTQSPTHLIKTRGQQVTLRCSPKSGHDTVSWYQQALGQGPQFIFQYYEEEERQRGNFPDRFSGHQFPNYSSELNVNALLLGDSALYLCASSLAGGTEQFFGPGTRLTVL.